This entry lists 5 T cell receptor beta chains sequenced from one sample in a study of CD8+CD57+ T cells in acquired aplastic anemia. Selection for sequencing was limited to patients who had shown CD8+CD57+ cell expansion by flow cytometry. For CDR3 and TCR beta VDJ profiling, genomic DNA was the template used. TCRdb called the reads again in MiXCR, with one record for every CDR3 protein. The table lists around 430,000 distinct CDR3 sequences, around 30% of them singletons. The sample was sorted CD4+, CD8+, or CD8+CD57+ T cells (not recorded which) from PBMCs. All receptors come from a human donor with aplastic anemia.

This clonotype was counted ten times or more. J is TRBJ2-7 and V is TRBV24-1; a possible D gene is TRBD1 (7 bases). Germline values: CDR1 KGHDR, CDR2 SFDVKD. Trimming took off 3 bases at V and 0 bases at J, with 14 bases between the two ends. The CDR3 is 16 amino acids. CDR3 loop: CATSDPSRDSSYEQYF. CDR3 coding DNA: TGTGCCACCAGTGATCCCTCGCGGGACAGCTCCTACGAGCAGTACTTC.

This clonotype was recorded a few times. The chain recombines TRBV10-3 with TRBJ1-1; tentatively, D is TRBD1 (5 bases). The CDR3 has 13 amino acids. With 8 bases removed from V and 5 bases from J, the gap between germline ends came to 15 bases. Germline lookup yields CDR1 ENHRY and CDR2 SYGVKD. The CDR3 region is CAIGGELGTEAFF. The CDR3 DNA follows: TGTGCCATCGGGGGGGAGTTGGGGACTGAAGCTTTCTTT.

This clonotype was counted many times. This rearrangement joins TRBV4-2 to TRBJ1-2; no reliable D call. V was shortened by 1 base and J by 8 bases, with 14 bases between the two germline ends. The CDR3 totals 14 residues. Germline assignment: CDR1 LGHNA and CDR2 YNFKEQ. DNA for the CDR3: TGTGCCAGCAGCCAAGGGACGAACGGGAGAGGCTACACCTTC. It encodes CASSQGTNGRGYTF.

The gene calls are TRBV15 and TRBJ1-5, with D possibly being TRBD1 (5 bases). Germline-derived CDR1 and CDR2 are LNHNV and YYDKDF (reference sequence). The V end was cut by 0 bases, the J end by 3 bases, with 9 bases between. The CDR3 extends over 15 amino acids. CDR3 sequence: CATSRDRVVNQPQHF. In nucleotides, the CDR3 is TGTGCCACCAGCAGAGACAGGGTGGTCAATCAGCCCCAGCATTTT.

The chain links TRBV26 to TRBJ2-1; TRBD2, the D gene given by the table, was not confirmed from the DNA. TRBV26 is labeled a pseudogene. There are 15 residues in the CDR3. The CDR3, as DNA: TGTGCCAGCAGCCCCCCGGGACTAGCGGGCAATGAGCAGTTCTTC. Its protein is CASSPPGLAGNEQFF.